This is a list of T cell receptor beta chains from one sample in a study of OX40 agonist ivuxolimab in advanced cancers. Some clones are missing from TCRdb's copy, which holds only in-frame ones; the method was immunoSEQ multiplex PCR. The sample holds around 64,000 clones, 70% to 90% seen once. Source: CD4+ or CD8+ T cells sorted from blood, taken in a trial of the OX40 agonist ivuxolimab. Receptor source: an adult with an advanced solid tumor such as melanoma, head and neck, liver or kidney cancer. Each CDR3 is given with its conserved first and last residue.

>TRBV28|TRBJ1-2
CASSLPGTGGRYGYTF
>TRBV5-1|TRBJ2-7
CASSLVHRGAYEQYF
>TRBV9|TRBJ2-2
CASSVRSPSGELFF
>TRBV4-1|TRBJ2-1
CASSQAEGSYNEQFF
>TRBV28|TRBJ1-4
CASSFPGTGKEKLFF
>TRBV27|TRBJ2-7
CASSLSGAKSYEQYF
>TRBV6-4|TRBJ1-6
CASSEEGYGSPLHF
>TRBV7-9|TRBJ2-1
CASSTRGDSYNEQFF
>TRBV10-2|TRBJ2-1
CASSEWGGIEQFF
>TRBV15|TRBJ1-4
CATSWDRVQLFF
>TRBV7-2|TRBJ1-2
CASTLGYSYGYTF
>TRBV11-1|TRBJ1-6
CASRLSVGSPLHF
>TRBV6-5|TRBJ2-7
CASSYSGSSGRSEQYF
>TRBV29-1|TRBJ2-3
CSVRWASGGPDTQYF
>TRBV5-6|TRBJ2-7
CASSLVGPAYEQYF
>TRBV15|TRBJ1-6
CATGEGVNSPLHF
>TRBV5-6|TRBJ1-2
CASSLSEYGYTF
>TRBV6-1|TRBJ1-5
CASSETGFQPQHF
>TRBV5-1|TRBJ2-1
CASSFSISEQFF
>TRBV2|TRBJ1-5
CASSAGVGNQPQHF
>TRBV6-6|TRBJ2-5
CASSGQSQRQETQYF
>TRBV29-1|TRBJ2-7
CSVSGTPGRSEQYF
>TRBV4-1|TRBJ2-3
CASSQDGTRTDTQYF
>TRBV5-1|TRBJ2-7
CASSLAAGGPYEQYF
>TRBV5-5|TRBJ2-1
CASSLSQEEFF
>TRBV4-3|TRBJ1-4
CASSQDPGQGREKLFF
>TRBV29-1|TRBJ2-7
CSVRDIAYEQYF
>TRBV27|TRBJ1-1
CASSSLPGGGNTEAFF
>TRBV7-3|TRBJ2-6
CASRPAGSSGANVLTF
>TRBV6-6|TRBJ2-5
CASSSSGGARETQYF
>TRBV5-1|TRBJ2-7
CASSWGSQGGEQYF
>TRBV2|TRBJ2-5
CASNPQETQYF
>TRBV2|TRBJ1-1
CASSIDRGGGAFF
>TRBV7-9|TRBJ2-1
CASSLGAGGAYEQFF
>TRBV19|TRBJ1-2
CASGLRSGLYGYTF
>TRBV5-1|TRBJ1-6
CASSGGVDSPLHF
>TRBV11-2|TRBJ1-3
CASSLSVGGFGNTIYF
>TRBV7-6|TRBJ2-1
CASSSPWRGADYNEQFF
>TRBV28|TRBJ1-1
CASSRTGNTEAFF
>TRBV7-9|TRBJ2-1
CASSPPPVVNEQFF
>TRBV30|TRBJ2-7
CAWSAPLAGAHEQYF
>TRBV2|TRBJ1-6
CASKAQGGPPLHF
>TRBV14|TRBJ2-1
CASSQDRVIYNEQFF
>TRBV19|TRBJ1-1
CASNQGRGNTEAFF
>TRBV7-2|TRBJ2-2
CASLSGGRTGELFF